Each of the 18 T cell receptor beta chains below was sequenced from the same sample in a study of a mutant IDH1 vaccine in newly diagnosed glioma. Measured with immunoSEQ multiplex PCR; TCRdb has only the in-frame clones, and not every one. There are roughly 99,000 clones in the sample; around 90% occur only once, and less than 0.65% lies in the top ten. Stated time point: baseline, week 1 (first vaccination visit). The treatment was: pre-vaccination baseline after standard-of-care therapy. The specimen comprised PBMCs, sampled from a glioma patient treated with radiotherapy, temozolomide or both. Receptors originate from a woman aged 45-59 years with glioma.

The V call is TRBV19, the J call TRBJ1-1, with D unresolved. The V and J ends lost 0 bases and 0 bases respectively, with 8 bases between them. CDR1 is LNHDA and CDR2 is SQIVND in the germline V gene (reference sequence). CDR3 length: 15 residues. CDR3 sequence: CASSIEGLLNTEAFF. The DNA of the CDR3 is TGTGCCAGTAGTATAGAGGGCCTCCTGAACACTGAAGCTTTCTTT.

The table lists this clone with a count of one. V and J are TRBV2 and TRBJ1-6; 7 nucleotides match TRBD1. The CDR3 totals 12 residues. Losses at the gene ends were 7 bases for V and 12 bases for J; bases not matched to a gene: 6. The germline gives CDR1 SNHLY, CDR2 FYNNEI. In DNA form, the CDR3 reads TGTGCCAGCAAGGGGGCGCGGGTACCCCTCCACTTT. This translates into CASKGARVPLHF.

This clone was observed a few times. The chain has TRBV18 and TRBJ2-7, with D perhaps TRBD1 (6 bases). The CDR3 totals 14 residues. In germline, CDR1 is KGHSH, CDR2 LQKENI. With 1 base removed from V and 0 bases from J, the gap between germline ends came to 7 bases. The CDR3 bases are TGTGCCAGCTCACCACGACAGGACTCCTACGAGCAGTACTTC. Protein sequence: CASSPRQDSYEQYF.

The J gene is TRBJ2-7, the V gene TRBV18; 12 nucleotides align to TRBD2. Per germline, CDR1 KGHSH and CDR2 LQKENI. The CDR3 runs to 18 residues. V gave up 5 bases and J gave up 2 bases; unmatched junction bases: 13. CDR3 loop: CASSLATSGSLGTYEQYF. For the CDR3, the DNA is TGTGCCAGCTCATTAGCGACTAGCGGGAGTTTAGGAACCTACGAGCAGTACTTC.

A single count supports this clone. V is TRBV12-5 and J is TRBJ2-3, with a weak D call TRBD2 (6 bases). Trimming stripped 9 bases from V and 2 bases from J, with 15 bases between. This CDR3 comprises 14 residues. Germline CDR1 reads LGHNT; CDR2 reads FRNRAP. The CDR3 coding sequence is TGTGCTAGCGGCCGGGACTCCCCCACAGATACGCAGTATTTT. It codes for CASGRDSPTDTQYF. The full variable domain, rest sourced from reference TRBV12-5 and TRBJ2-3, is DARVTQTPRHKVTEMGQEVTMRCQPILGHNTVFWYRQTMMQGLELLAYFRNRAPLDDSGMPKDRFSAEMPDATLATLKIQPSEPRDSAVYFCASGRDSPTDTQYFGPGTRLTVL.

This sequence joins TRBV9 and TRBJ2-1, with TRBD1 matching 8 bases. Germline CDR1 reads SGDLS; CDR2 reads YYNGEE. The length of the CDR3 is 15 residues. Trimming took 2 bases from V and 8 from J; bases not matched to a gene: 9. The CDR3 DNA sequence: TGTGCCAGCAGCGTCTTGGCAGGGGGCGCTGATGAGCAGTTCTTC. Protein sequence: CASSVLAGGADEQFF.

The gene calls are TRBV5-1 and TRBJ2-1; D remains unclear. CDR3 length: 13 residues. The germline V and J ends were trimmed by 2 bases and 9 bases, with 12 bases remaining between them. In germline, CDR1 is SGHRS, CDR2 YFSETQ. The CDR3 DNA is TGCGCCAGCAGCTTCACCTGGGCGAGTGAGCAGTTCTTC. Translating gives CASSFTWASEQFF. The complete variable domain, with remaining parts taken from reference TRBV5-1 and TRBJ2-1, reads KAGVTQTPRYLIKTRGQQVTLSCSPISGHRSVSWYQQTPGQGLQFLFEYFSETQRNKGNFPGRFSGRQFSNSRSEMNVSTLELGDSALYLCASSFTWASEQFFGPGTRLTVL.

The rearrangement links TRBV4-1 to TRBJ1-3; D unresolved. The ends were cut back, 4 bases at V and 0 bases at J, with 16 bases in the middle. The germline V gene encodes CDR1 MGHRA and CDR2 YSYEKL. The CDR3 covers 17 residues. CDR3 protein: CASSRGGLILSGNTIYF. DNA for the CDR3: TGCGCCAGCAGCCGGGGAGGACTAATTCTCTCTGGAAACACCATATATTTT.

The chain carries TRBV10-1 and TRBJ2-7, with D hard to call. Germline V CDR1 and CDR2: WNHNN, SYGVQD (reference sequence). CDR3 length equals 15 residues. V lost 6 bases, J lost 7 bases, and 22 bases lay in between. The CDR3 coding sequence is TGCGCCAGCAGCAAAAGTAGTGGCCCGTTCCGGGAGCAGTACTTC. This encodes CASSKSSGPFREQYF.

The chain recombines TRBV5-1 with TRBJ2-7; 7 bases map to TRBD1. The CDR3 has 14 residues. Germline CDR1 is SGHRS and CDR2 is YFSETQ. Trimming at V came to 4 bases and at J to 3 bases, leaving 7 bases not matched to a gene. CDR3 sequence reads: CASSPEGQRYEQYF. In DNA, the CDR3 is TGCGCCAGCAGCCCCGAGGGACAGCGCTACGAGCAGTACTTC.

The chain carries TRBV11-2 and TRBJ1-1, with TRBD1 matching 8 bases. Germline CDR1 is SGHAT and CDR2 is FQNNGV. The CDR3 sequence is 15 residues long. The junction had 8 bases not matched to a gene; V was cut back by 4 bases and J by 4 bases. The CDR3 nucleotides read TGTGCCAGCAGCTCCCCCCGACAGGGGAGCACTGAAGCTTTCTTT. This translates into CASSSPRQGSTEAFF.

The chain combines TRBV30 with TRBJ1-6, with D hard to call. CDR1 and CDR2 from the germline V gene are GTSNPN and SVGIG (reference sequence). The germline V and J ends were trimmed by 4 bases and 4 bases, with 11 bases remaining between them. This CDR3 contains 14 residues. The CDR3 sequence is CAWTVRVYNSPLHF. CDR3 in DNA: TGTGCCTGGACCGTAAGGGTATATAATTCACCCCTCCACTTT.

V gene TRBV7-8 combines with J gene TRBJ2-1, with 10 bases matching TRBD2. The CDR3 is 16 residues long. Germline lookup yields CDR1 SGHVS and CDR2 FQNEAQ. Trimming cost V 3 bases and J 8 bases; bases outside gene matches: 10. CDR3 DNA: TGTGCCAGCAGCTTCTTTTCTAGCGGGAGTGAGTATGAGCAGTTCTTC. Translated, it gives CASSFFSSGSEYEQFF.

The chain joins TRBV5-1 to TRBJ1-1; a possible D gene is TRBD1 (5 bases). The germline gives CDR1 SGHRS, CDR2 YFSETQ. The CDR3 runs to 15 residues. V lost 3 bases, J lost 2 bases, and 14 bases lay in between. The CDR3 is CASSWRGLGNTEAFF. The CDR3 DNA sequence: TGCGCCAGCAGCTGGCGGGGCTTGGGAAACACTGAAGCTTTCTTT.

The chain carries TRBV6-6 and TRBJ2-7, with D tentatively TRBD2 (6 bases). CDR1 is MNHNY, CDR2 SVGAGI, per germline (reference sequence). Trimming left V 7 bases short and J 6 bases short, with 19 bases between. CDR3 size: 14 residues. CDR3 amino acids: CASNPGTAVSEQYF. CDR3 in DNA: TGTGCCAGCAACCCCGGGACTGCCGTTTCCGAGCAGTACTTC.

The chain combines TRBV19 with TRBJ2-5; 8 nucleotides line up with TRBD2. Germline V gene data show CDR1 as LNHDA and CDR2 as SQIVND (reference sequence). There are 13 residues in the CDR3. V was pared by 9 bases and J by 3 bases, with 6 bases of the junction left unmatched. CDR3 region: CASGTRTKETQYF. Here the CDR3 DNA reads TGTGCCAGCGGGACTAGGACGAAAGAGACCCAGTACTTC.

CDR3 in DNA: TGTGCCAGCAGGGTTAATCAGCCCCAGCATTTT. This gives the protein CASRVNQPQHF. This chain links TRBV7-3 with TRBJ1-5; D gene ambiguous. Trimming took 6 bases from V and 4 from J, leaving 4 bases between them. Germline CDR1 SGHTA, CDR2 FQGTGA. This CDR3 spans 11 amino acids.

The chain is built from TRBV18 and TRBJ1-1; 8 nucleotides line up with TRBD1. CDR1 KGHSH and CDR2 LQKENI come from the germline V gene. The CDR3 is made up of 16 amino acids. The J segment lost 3 bases and the V segment lost 3 bases, leaving 9 bases of the junction unmatched. The CDR3 loop reads CASSPLRTGMDTEAFF. CDR3 bases: TGTGCCAGCTCACCGCTTAGGACAGGGATGGACACTGAAGCTTTCTTT.